The T cell receptor (beta chain) under discussion was sequenced for a study of cytomegalovirus exposure and HLA in healthy donors. The overall study: Approximately 80 million unique TCRs, all from HLA-typed donors, were included in an early release of the data.

PCR amplification relied on 60 Vbeta primers (plus 13 Jbeta primers). Sequencing was performed with immunoSEQ multiplex PCR; in TCRdb, only in-frame clones are kept and a portion is missing. The data contain about 120,000 clones, around 81% of them singletons. Germline CDR1 MNHEY, CDR2 SMNVEV (reference sequence). V was shortened by 7 bases and J by 1 base, with 13 bases between the two germline ends. This CDR3 comprises 14 residues. For this clone: The antigen remains undetermined.

Study results and limitations: Immune exposure information comprised only CMV serostatus. Among TCR beta chains, those listed as cytomegalovirus-associated numbered approximately 150. Later analysis associated a missense DCLRE1C variant with TCR beta V- and J-gene trimming.

This clonotype originated in a woman between 25 and 40 years old in good health and CMV-seronegative. The specimen sequenced was PBMCs. The J gene is TRBJ1-1, the V gene TRBV27; possibly TRBD1 for D (6 bases). The CDR3 loop reads CASKIQGENTEAFF. The CDR3 DNA reads TGTGCCAGCAAGATACAGGGAGAGAACACTGAAGCTTTCTTT.